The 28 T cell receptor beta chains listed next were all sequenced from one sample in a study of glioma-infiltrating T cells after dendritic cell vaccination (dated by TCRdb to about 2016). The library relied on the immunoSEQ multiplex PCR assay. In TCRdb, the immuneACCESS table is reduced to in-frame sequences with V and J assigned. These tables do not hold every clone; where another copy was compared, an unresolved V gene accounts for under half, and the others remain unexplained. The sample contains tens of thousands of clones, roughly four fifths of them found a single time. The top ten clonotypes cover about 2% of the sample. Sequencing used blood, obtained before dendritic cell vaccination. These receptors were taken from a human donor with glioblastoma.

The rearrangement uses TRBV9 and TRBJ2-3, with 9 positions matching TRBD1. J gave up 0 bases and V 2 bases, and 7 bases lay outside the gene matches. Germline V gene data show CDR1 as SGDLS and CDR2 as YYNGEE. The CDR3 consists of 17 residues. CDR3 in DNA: TGTGCCAGCAGCGTTGACGTAGGACAGGGGAGCACAGATACGCAGTATTTT. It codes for CASSVDVGQGSTDTQYF. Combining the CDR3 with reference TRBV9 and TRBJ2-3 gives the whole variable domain DSGVTQTPKHLITATGQRVTLRCSPRSGDLSVYWYQQSLDQGLQFLIQYYNGEERAKGNILERFSAQQFPDLHSELNLSSLELGDSALYFCASSVDVGQGSTDTQYFGPGTRLTVL.

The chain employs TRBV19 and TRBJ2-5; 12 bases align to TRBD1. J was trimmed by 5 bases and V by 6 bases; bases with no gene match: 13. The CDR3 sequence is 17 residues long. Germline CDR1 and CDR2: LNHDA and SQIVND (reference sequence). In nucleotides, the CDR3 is TGTGCCAGTAGACGTCTCGGGACAGGGGGCCGGGTGGAGACCCAGTACTTC. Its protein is CASRRLGTGGRVETQYF.

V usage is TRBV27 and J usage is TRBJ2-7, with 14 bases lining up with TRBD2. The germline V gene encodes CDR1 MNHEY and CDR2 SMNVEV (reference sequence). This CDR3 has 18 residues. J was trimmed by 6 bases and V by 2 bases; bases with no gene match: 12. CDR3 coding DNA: TGTGCCAGCAGTTTAGGTGTAGGGACTAGCGGGAGCATATGCGAGCAGTACGTC. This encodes CASSLGVGTSGSICEQYV.

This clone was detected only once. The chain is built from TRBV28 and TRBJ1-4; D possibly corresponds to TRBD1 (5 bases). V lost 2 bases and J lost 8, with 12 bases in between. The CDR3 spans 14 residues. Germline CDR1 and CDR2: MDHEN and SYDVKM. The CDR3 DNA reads TGTGCCAGCAGTTTACATCCTTACAGGGAAAAACTGTTTTTT. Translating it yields CASSLHPYREKLFF.

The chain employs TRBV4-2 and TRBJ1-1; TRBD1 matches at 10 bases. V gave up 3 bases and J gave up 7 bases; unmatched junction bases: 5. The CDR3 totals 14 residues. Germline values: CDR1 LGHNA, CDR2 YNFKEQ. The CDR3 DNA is TGTGCCAGCAGCCAGACAGGGGGCCGAGGTGAAGCTTTCTTT. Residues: CASSQTGGRGEAFF.

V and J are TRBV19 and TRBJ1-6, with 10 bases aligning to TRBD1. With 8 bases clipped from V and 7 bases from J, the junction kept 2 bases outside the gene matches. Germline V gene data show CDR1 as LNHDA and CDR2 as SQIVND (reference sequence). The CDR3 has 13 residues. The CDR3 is CASGTGVNSPLHF. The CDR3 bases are TGTGCCAGTGGGACAGGGGTAAATTCACCCCTCCACTTT.

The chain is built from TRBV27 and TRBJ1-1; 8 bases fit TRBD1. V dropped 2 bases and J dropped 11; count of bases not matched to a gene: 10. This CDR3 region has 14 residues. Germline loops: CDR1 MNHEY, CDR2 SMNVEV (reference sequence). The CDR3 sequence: CASSLRQGPAMAFF. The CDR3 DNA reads TGTGCCAGCAGTTTACGACAGGGGCCGGCGATGGCTTTCTTT.

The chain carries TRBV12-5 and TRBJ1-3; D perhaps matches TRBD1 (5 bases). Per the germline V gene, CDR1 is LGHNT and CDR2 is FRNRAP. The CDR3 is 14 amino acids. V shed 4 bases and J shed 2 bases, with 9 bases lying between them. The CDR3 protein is CASGSGTAGNTIYF. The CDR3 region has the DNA TGTGCTAGTGGTTCCGGGACTGCTGGAAACACCATATATTTT.

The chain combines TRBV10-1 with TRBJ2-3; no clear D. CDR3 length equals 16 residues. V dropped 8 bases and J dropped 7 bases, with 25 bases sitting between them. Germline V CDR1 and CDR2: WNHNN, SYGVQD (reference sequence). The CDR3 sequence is CASSNTEIGSRNTQYF. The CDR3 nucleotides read TGCGCCAGCTCAAACACCGAAATCGGGTCTCGGAATACGCAGTATTTT.

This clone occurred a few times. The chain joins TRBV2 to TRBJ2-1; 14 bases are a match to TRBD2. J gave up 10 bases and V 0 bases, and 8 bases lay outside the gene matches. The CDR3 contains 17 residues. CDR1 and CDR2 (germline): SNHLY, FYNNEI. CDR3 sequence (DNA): TGTGCCAGCAGTGAAGCCCGGGGACTAGCGGGGGAAGGGGAGCAGTTCTTC. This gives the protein CASSEARGLAGEGEQFF.

CDR3 region: CASGAYRSDTQYF. As DNA, the CDR3 is TGTGCCAGCGGGGCCTATCGCTCAGATACGCAGTATTTT. This chain uses TRBV2 with TRBJ2-3; D is possibly TRBD1 (5 bases). The CDR3 covers 13 residues. The germline gives CDR1 SNHLY, CDR2 FYNNEI. V was clipped by 8 bases and J by 4 bases, with 13 bases between them.

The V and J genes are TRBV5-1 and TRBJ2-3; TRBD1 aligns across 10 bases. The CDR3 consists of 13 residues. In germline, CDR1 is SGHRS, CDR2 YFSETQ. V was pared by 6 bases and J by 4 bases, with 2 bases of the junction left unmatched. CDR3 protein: CASKDRGADTQYF. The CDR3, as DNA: TGCGCCAGCAAGGACAGGGGGGCAGATACGCAGTATTTT.

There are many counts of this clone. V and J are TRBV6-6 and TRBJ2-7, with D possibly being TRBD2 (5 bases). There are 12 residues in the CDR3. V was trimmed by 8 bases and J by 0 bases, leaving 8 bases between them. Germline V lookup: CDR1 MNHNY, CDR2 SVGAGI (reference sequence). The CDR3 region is CASEGSSYEQYV. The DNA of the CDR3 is TGTGCCAGCGAAGGGAGCTCCTACGAGCAGTACGTC.

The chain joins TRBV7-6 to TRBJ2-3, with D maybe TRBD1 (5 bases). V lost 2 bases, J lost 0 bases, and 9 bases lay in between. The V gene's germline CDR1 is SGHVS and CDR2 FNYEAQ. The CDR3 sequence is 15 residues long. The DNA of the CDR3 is TGTGCCAGCAGCTTAAGAAGGGGTAGCACAGATACGCAGTATTTT. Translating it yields CASSLRRGSTDTQYF.

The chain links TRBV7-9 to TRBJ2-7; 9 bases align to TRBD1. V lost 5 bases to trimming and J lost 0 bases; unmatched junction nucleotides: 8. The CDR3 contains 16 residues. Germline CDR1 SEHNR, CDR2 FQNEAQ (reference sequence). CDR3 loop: CASSRGTGFSSYEQYF. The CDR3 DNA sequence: TGTGCCAGCAGCAGGGGGACAGGGTTTAGCTCCTACGAGCAGTACTTC.

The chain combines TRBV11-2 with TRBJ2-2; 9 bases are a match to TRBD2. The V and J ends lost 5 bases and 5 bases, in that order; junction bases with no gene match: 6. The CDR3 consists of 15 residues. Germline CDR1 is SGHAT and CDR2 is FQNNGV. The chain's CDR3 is CASSVSGGRTGELFF. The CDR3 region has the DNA TGTGCCAGCAGCGTTAGCGGGGGTCGGACCGGGGAGCTGTTTTTT.

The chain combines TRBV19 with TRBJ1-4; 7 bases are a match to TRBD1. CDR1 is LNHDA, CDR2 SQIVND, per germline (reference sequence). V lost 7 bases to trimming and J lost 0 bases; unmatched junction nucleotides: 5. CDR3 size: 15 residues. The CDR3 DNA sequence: TGTGCCAGTATACCAGGGGGGACAACTAATGAAAAACTGTTTTTT. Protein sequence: CASIPGGTTNEKLFF.

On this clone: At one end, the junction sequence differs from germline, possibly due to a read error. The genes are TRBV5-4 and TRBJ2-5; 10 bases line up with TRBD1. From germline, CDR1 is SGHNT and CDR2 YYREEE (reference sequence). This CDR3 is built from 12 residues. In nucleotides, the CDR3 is TGTGCCAGCAGCTTGGCCGGGACAGGGGACAACTTC. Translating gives CASSLAGTGDNF.

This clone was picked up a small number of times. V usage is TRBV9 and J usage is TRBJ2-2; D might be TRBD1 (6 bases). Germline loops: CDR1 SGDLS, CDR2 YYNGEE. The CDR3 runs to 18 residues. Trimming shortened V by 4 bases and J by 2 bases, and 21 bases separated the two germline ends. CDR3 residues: CASSPILMYRANTGELFF. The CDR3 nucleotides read TGTGCCAGCAGCCCCATTCTAATGTACAGGGCTAACACCGGGGAGCTGTTTTTT.

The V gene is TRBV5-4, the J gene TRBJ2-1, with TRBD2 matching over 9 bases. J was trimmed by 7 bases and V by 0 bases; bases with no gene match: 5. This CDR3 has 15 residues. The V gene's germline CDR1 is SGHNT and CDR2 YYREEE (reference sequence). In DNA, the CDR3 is TGTGCCAGCAGCTTGGAAAGCGGGAGGTGGAATGAGCAGTTCTTC. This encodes CASSLESGRWNEQFF.

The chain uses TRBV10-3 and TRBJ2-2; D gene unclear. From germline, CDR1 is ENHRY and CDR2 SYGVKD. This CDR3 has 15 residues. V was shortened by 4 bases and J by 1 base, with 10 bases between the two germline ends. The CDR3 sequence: CAISVGGKNTGELFF. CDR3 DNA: TGTGCCATCAGTGTCGGCGGAAAGAACACCGGGGAGCTGTTTTTT.

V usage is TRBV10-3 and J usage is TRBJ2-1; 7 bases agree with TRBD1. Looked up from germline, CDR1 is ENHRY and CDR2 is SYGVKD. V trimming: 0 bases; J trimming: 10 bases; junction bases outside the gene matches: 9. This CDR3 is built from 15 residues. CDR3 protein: CAISESTGLGLEQFF. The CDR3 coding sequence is TGTGCCATCAGTGAGTCGACAGGGCTAGGATTAGAGCAGTTCTTC.

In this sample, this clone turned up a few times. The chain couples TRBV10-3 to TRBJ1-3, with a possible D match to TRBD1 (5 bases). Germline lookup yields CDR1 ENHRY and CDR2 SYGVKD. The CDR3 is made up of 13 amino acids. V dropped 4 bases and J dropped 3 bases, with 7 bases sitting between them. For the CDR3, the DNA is TGTGCCATCAGTGGCAGGGATGGAAACACCATATATTTT. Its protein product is CAISGRDGNTIYF.

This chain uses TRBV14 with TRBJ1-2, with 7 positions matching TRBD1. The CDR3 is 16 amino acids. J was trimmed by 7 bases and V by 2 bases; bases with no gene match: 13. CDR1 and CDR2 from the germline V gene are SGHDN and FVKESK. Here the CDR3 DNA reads TGTGCCAGCAGCCAATACCGTCGACAGGGATGGAGTGGCTACACCTTC. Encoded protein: CASSQYRRQGWSGYTF.

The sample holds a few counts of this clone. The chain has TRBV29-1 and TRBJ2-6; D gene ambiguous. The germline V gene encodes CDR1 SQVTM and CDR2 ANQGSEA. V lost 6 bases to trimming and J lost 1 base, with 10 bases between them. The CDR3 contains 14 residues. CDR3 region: CSVRGNSGANVLTF. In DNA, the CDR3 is TGCAGCGTCCGAGGTAATTCTGGGGCCAACGTCCTGACTTTC.

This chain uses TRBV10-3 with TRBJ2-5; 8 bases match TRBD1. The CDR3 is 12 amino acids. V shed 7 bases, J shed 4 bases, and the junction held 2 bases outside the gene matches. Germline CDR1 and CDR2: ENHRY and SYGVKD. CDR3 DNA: TGTGCCATCAAACAGGGGGGAGAGACCCAGTACTTC. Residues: CAIKQGGETQYF.

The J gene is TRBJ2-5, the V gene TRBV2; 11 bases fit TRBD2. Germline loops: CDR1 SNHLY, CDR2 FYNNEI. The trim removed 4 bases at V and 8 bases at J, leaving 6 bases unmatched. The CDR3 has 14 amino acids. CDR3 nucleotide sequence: TGTGCCAGCAGTGGACTAGCGGGGTTGGTAACCCAGTACTTC. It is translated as CASSGLAGLVTQYF.

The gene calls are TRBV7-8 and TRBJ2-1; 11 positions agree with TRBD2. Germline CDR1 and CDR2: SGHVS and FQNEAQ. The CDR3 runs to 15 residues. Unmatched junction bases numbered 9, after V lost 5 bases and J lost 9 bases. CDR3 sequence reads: CASSLGLAGQGEQFF. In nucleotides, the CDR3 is TGTGCCAGCAGCCTCGGACTAGCGGGTCAAGGTGAGCAGTTCTTC.